This TCR beta chain was recorded in a study of cytomegalovirus exposure and HLA in healthy donors. The overall study: A subsequent analysis stated that the 120 or so validation repertoires were run on the same platform as the approximately 700 first-cohort repertoires. Study-wide findings and caveats: Under in vitro conditions, a few CMV-associated chains were confirmed as specific for CMV antigens.

Clones were sequenced by immunoSEQ multiplex PCR, and TCRdb holds only the in-frame ones, with some missing. The repertoire has around 70,000 clones, 94% of them found once; the top ten carry around 1.5%. Germline V gene sequence: CDR1 ENHRY, CDR2 SYGVKD. The CDR3 sequence is 11 residues long. V shed 10 bases and J shed 1 base, with 7 bases lying between them. About this clone itself: Its antigen is unknown.

The rearrangement links TRBV10-3 to TRBJ1-1; D perhaps matches TRBD1 (5 bases). The sequencing sample was made of PBMCs. The clonotype was recovered from a man younger than 35 in good health and CMV-seropositive. CDR3: CATGGNTEAFF. The CDR3 DNA reads TGTGCCACGGGGGGGAACACTGAAGCTTTCTTT.